What follows are 15 T cell receptor beta chains derived from one specimen sequenced in a study of blood T cell repertoires in COVID-19. Using immunoSEQ multiplex PCR, the repertoire was profiled, and TCRdb retains in-frame clones only, with some absent. This sample has some 190,000 clones, with approximately 73% found just once. Sequencing was carried out using PBMCs or T cells enriched from blood (not recorded which). These receptors were obtained from a woman in her fifties or sixties with acute COVID-19.

The chain links TRBV29-1 to TRBJ2-1; 11 positions agree with TRBD1. The length of the CDR3 is 14 residues. Germline CDR1 reads SQVTM; CDR2 reads ANQGSEA. V shed 2 bases, J shed 7 bases, and the junction held 4 bases outside the gene matches. Here the CDR3 reads CSVERGTGGNEQFF. Written as DNA, the CDR3 is TGCAGCGTTGAACGGGGGACAGGGGGTAATGAGCAGTTCTTC.

This chain uses TRBV5-1 with TRBJ1-5, with D unresolved. Trimming left V 2 bases short and J 0 bases short, with 9 bases between. The germline V gene encodes CDR1 SGHRS and CDR2 YFSETQ. This CDR3 region has 15 residues. Here the CDR3 reads CASSFAGDSNQPQHF. CDR3 bases: TGCGCCAGCAGCTTTGCCGGGGATAGCAATCAGCCCCAGCATTTT.

The chain links TRBV7-9 to TRBJ2-3; 9 positions agree with TRBD2. Germline CDR1 reads SEHNR; CDR2 reads FQNEAQ (reference sequence). There are 18 residues in the CDR3. The trim removed 4 bases at V and 5 bases at J, leaving 16 bases unmatched. Here the CDR3 DNA reads TGTGCCAGCAGCTCCCCCCGGACTAGCGAGGGACTACGAGATACGCAGTATTTT. It specifies CASSSPRTSEGLRDTQYF.

V usage is TRBV7-9 and J usage is TRBJ1-2; D ambiguous. This CDR3 is built from 14 residues. V was shortened by 0 bases and J by 7 bases, with 12 bases between the two germline ends. Germline V CDR1 and CDR2: SEHNR, FQNEAQ (reference sequence). CDR3 in amino acids: CASSLASLFGGYTF. DNA of the CDR3: TGTGCCAGCAGCTTAGCGTCCCTATTTGGTGGCTACACCTTC.

The chain has TRBV7-9 and TRBJ1-1, with D unclear. V was pared by 5 bases and J by 11 bases, with 12 bases between. Germline lookup yields CDR1 SEHNR and CDR2 FQNEAQ (reference sequence). The CDR3 consists of 11 residues. The CDR3 spells CASSDVVAAFF. In DNA, the CDR3 is TGTGCCAGCAGCGACGTAGTAGCGGCTTTCTTT. Supplemented by reference TRBV7-9 and TRBJ1-1, the full variable domain reads DTGVSQNPRHKITKRGQNVTFRCDPISEHNRLYWYRQTLGQGPEFLTYFQNEAQLEKSRLLSDRFSAERPKGSFSTLEIQRTEQGDSAMYLCASSDVVAAFFGQGTRLTVV.

The gene calls are TRBV25-1 and TRBJ1-2; D is ambiguous. Looked up from germline, CDR1 is MGHDK and CDR2 is SYGVNS. Deletions cut 5 bases from V and 3 bases from J, with 4 bases between. This CDR3 region has 11 residues. The CDR3 coding sequence is TGTGCCAGCAGTCCAGACTATGGCTACACCTTC. This translates into CASSPDYGYTF.

The chain uses TRBV20-1 and TRBJ1-2, with TRBD1 identical over 11 bases. The trim removed 3 bases at V and 3 bases at J, leaving 6 bases unmatched. Germline CDR1 and CDR2: DFQATT and SNEGSKA (reference sequence). The CDR3 runs to 15 residues. Here the CDR3 DNA reads TGCAGTGCTAGTAATCCGGGACAGGGGGACTATGGCTACACCTTC. It yields the protein CSASNPGQGDYGYTF.

The chain uses TRBV5-1 and TRBJ1-2; D possibly corresponds to TRBD1 (5 bases). The CDR3 sequence is 14 residues long. V was trimmed by 4 bases and J by 2 bases, leaving 12 bases between them. Germline CDR1 is SGHRS and CDR2 is YFSETQ. CDR3 DNA: TGCGCCAGCAGCCCCTATGCAGGGAACTATGGCTACACCTTC. Translated, it gives CASSPYAGNYGYTF.

This clone appeared a single time. The chain carries TRBV5-1 and TRBJ1-1, with TRBD1 matching over 7 bases. V lost 0 bases, J lost 4 bases, and 3 bases stayed unmatched. The V gene's germline CDR1 is SGHRS and CDR2 YFSETQ. The CDR3 consists of 14 residues. This CDR3 reads CASSLVRGLTEAFF. DNA for the CDR3: TGCGCCAGCAGCTTGGTGAGGGGGCTCACTGAAGCTTTCTTT.

The chain couples TRBV3-1 (or the pseudogene TRBV3-2) to TRBJ2-5; 9 nucleotides line up with TRBD2. V shed 6 bases, J shed 5 bases, and the junction held 4 bases outside the gene matches. Germline V CDR1 and CDR2: LGHDT, YNNKEL (reference sequence). The CDR3 sequence is 13 residues long. This chain's CDR3 is CASSRSGGETQYF. The CDR3 bases are TGTGCCAGCAGTCGTAGCGGGGGTGAGACCCAGTACTTC.

The chain joins TRBV19 to TRBJ1-5, with 7 bases aligning to TRBD1. Losses at the gene ends were 7 bases for V and 0 bases for J; bases not matched to a gene: 6. Germline V CDR1 and CDR2: LNHDA, SQIVND (reference sequence). The CDR3 runs to 15 residues. The CDR3 bases are TGTGCCAGTAAGGACAGGCTGTATAGCAATCAGCCCCAGCATTTT. Its translation is CASKDRLYSNQPQHF.

V usage is TRBV28 and J usage is TRBJ1-1; TRBD1 matches at 8 bases. This CDR3 region has 14 residues. With V trimmed by 6 bases and J by 4 bases, 7 bases remained unmatched. Germline V gives CDR1 MDHEN, CDR2 SYDVKM. The CDR3 DNA reads TGTGCCAGCAGGGAGACAGGGGCTCTCACTGAAGCTTTCTTT. Encoded protein: CASRETGALTEAFF.

This clone was detected only once. This chain joins TRBV6-1 and TRBJ1-2; the match to TRBD1 covers 12 bases. The CDR3 totals 16 residues. With 2 bases clipped from V and 4 bases from J, the junction kept 5 bases outside the gene matches. Germline CDR1 MNHNS, CDR2 SASEGT. The CDR3 DNA reads as TGTGCCAGCAGTGAAAGAGGGACAGGGGGCGGCTATGGCTACACCTTC. Translating gives CASSERGTGGGYGYTF.

With respect to this clone: The same CDR3 can be traced to other DNA sequences in this sample. The chain recombines TRBV5-1 with TRBJ1-4, with 7 positions matching TRBD1. Germline V gene lookup returns CDR1 SGHRS and CDR2 YFSETQ. Trimming took 4 bases from V and 1 from J; bases not matched to a gene: 4. The CDR3 has 15 amino acids. CDR3 sequence: CASSQRQGTNEKLFF. The CDR3 region has the DNA TGCGCCAGCAGCCAAAGACAGGGAACTAATGAAAAACTGTTTTTT.

Regarding this clone: An end of the junction differs from the germline gene, which may be a read error. The same CDR3 is also encoded by other DNA sequences in this sample. The chain is built from TRBV2 and TRBJ1-6; D is undetermined. This CDR3 has 14 residues. The germline V gene has CDR1 SNHLY and CDR2 FYNNEI. CDR3 sequence reads: CASSEGRVNSPLHF. DNA for the CDR3: TGTGCCAGCAGCGAAGGGAGGGTAAATTCACCCCTCCACTTT.